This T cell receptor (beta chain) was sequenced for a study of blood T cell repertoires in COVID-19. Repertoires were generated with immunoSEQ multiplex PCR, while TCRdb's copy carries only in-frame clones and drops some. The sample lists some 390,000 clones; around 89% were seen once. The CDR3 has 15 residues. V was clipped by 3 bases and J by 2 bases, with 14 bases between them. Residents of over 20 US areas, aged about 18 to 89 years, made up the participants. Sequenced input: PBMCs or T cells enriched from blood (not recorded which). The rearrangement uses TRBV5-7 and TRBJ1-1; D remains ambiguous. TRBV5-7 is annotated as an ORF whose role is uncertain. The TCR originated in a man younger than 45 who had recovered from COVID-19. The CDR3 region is CASSSKRALNTEAFF. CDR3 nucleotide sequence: TGTGCCAGCAGCTCGAAACGAGCGTTAAACACTGAAGCTTTCTTT.